The present T cell receptor beta chain was sequenced within a study of radiation and T cells in renal cell carcinoma. The time point here: blood 2 weeks post-SBRT. The treatment: 15 Gy SBRT to primary tumor, nephrectomy 4 weeks later. Note on this clone: Its antigen remains unidentified.

The CDR3 is 13 residues long. V lost 7 bases and J 4 bases, leaving 16 bases between the germline ends. Germline-derived CDR1 and CDR2 are SQVTM and ANQGSEA. General study results and limits: From baseline, blood top tumor clonotypes peaked at 2 weeks post-radiation.

The assay was immunoSEQ multiplex PCR, and TCRdb's table has in-frame clones only and misses some. The sample holds 100,000 to 150,000 clones, around 81% seen once. The gene calls are TRBV29-1 and TRBJ1-1; unclear D gene. This receptor was identified in a man aged 45-65 years with renal cell carcinoma. The material sequenced was blood, taken from a patient whose treatment included radiotherapy and nephrectomy. CDR3 in DNA: TGCAGCGGCCGTCAGAGGAGAGGCACTGAAGCTTTCTTT. Translating gives CSGRQRRGTEAFF.